Given below is one T cell receptor (beta chain) in context. This record comes from a study of CD8 T cells in Susac syndrome. This CDR3 is built from 16 residues. Trimming removed 0 bases from V and 4 bases from J; junction bases left unmatched: 6. Germline assignment: CDR1 SGHRS and CDR2 YFSETQ. Random hexamers were used to reverse transcribe about 0.5 to 1 ug of RNA. One entry per CDR3 protein, called by TCRdb with MiXCR from the immunoSEQ multiplex PCR reads. The sample holds approximately 160,000 distinct CDR3 sequences, roughly 95% seen once. Sequenced sample: CD4+ T cells from PBMCs. The source of this sequence is a human donor with multiple sclerosis. V usage is TRBV5-1 and J usage is TRBJ2-3, with 9 nucleotides matching TRBD2. This CDR3 is CASSLALAGNADTQYF. The DNA of the CDR3 is TGCGCCAGCAGCTTGGCCCTAGCGGGGAATGCAGATACGCAGTATTTT. The full variable domain, its missing parts supplied by reference TRBV5-1 and TRBJ2-3, is KAGVTQTPRYLIKTRGQQVTLSCSPISGHRSVSWYQQTPGQGLQFLFEYFSETQRNKGNFPGRFSGRQFSNSRSEMNVSTLELGDSALYLCASSLALAGNADTQYFGPGTRLTVL.